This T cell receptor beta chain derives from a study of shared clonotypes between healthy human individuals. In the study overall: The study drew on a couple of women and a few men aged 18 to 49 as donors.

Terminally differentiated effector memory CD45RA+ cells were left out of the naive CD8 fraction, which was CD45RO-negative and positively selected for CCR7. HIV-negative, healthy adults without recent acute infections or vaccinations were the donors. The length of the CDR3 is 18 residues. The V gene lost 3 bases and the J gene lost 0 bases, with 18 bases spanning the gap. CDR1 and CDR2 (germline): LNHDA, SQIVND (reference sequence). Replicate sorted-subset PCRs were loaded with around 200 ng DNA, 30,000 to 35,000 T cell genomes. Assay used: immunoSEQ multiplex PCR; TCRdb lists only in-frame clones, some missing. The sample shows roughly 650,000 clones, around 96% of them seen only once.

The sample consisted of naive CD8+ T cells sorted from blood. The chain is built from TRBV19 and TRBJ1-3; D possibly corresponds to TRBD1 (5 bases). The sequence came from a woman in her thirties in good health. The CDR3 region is CASSIPGGGYSSGNTIYF. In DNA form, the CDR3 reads TGTGCCAGTAGTATCCCTGGCGGGGGGTACAGCTCTGGAAACACCATATATTTT.